The 16 T cell receptor beta chains given below trace back to one sample, sequenced in a study of shared clonotypes between healthy human individuals. Profiled with immunoSEQ multiplex PCR; TCRdb holds only in-frame clones, not every one. The table lists approximately 2.3 million clones, over 90% of them singletons. Sequencing was carried out using naive CD4+ T cells from PBMCs. Subset: CD45RA+ positively selected. The receptors stem from a young man in good health. Some clones in this sample may be carry-over from other donors' samples.

The chain joins TRBV5-1 to TRBJ2-1, with 10 bases that match TRBD2. With V trimmed by 6 bases and J by 4 bases, 10 bases remained unmatched. Germline V gene lookup returns CDR1 SGHRS and CDR2 YFSETQ. The length of the CDR3 is 16 residues. The CDR3 region is CASTLLAGALYNEQFF. The CDR3 DNA follows: TGCGCCAGCACCCTCCTAGCGGGAGCATTGTACAATGAGCAGTTCTTC. Together with reference TRBV5-1 and TRBJ2-1, the CDR3 gives the full variable domain: KAGVTQTPRYLIKTRGQQVTLSCSPISGHRSVSWYQQTPGQGLQFLFEYFSETQRNKGNFPGRFSGRQFSNSRSEMNVSTLELGDSALYLCASTLLAGALYNEQFFGPGTRLTVL.

The V call is TRBV9, the J call TRBJ1-4; D unresolved. CDR1 and CDR2 from the germline V gene are SGDLS and YYNGEE. The V gene lost 0 bases and the J gene lost 7 bases, with 10 bases spanning the gap. The CDR3 is 14 residues long. The CDR3 DNA follows: TGTGCCAGCAGCGTAGCCCCTTCGGCTGAAAAACTGTTTTTT. It is translated as CASSVAPSAEKLFF.

The chain recombines TRBV28 with TRBJ1-5; TRBD1 might be the D (5 bases). The CDR3 is made up of 16 amino acids. The germline CDR1 and CDR2 sequences are MDHEN and SYDVKM. V gave up 6 bases and J gave up 6 bases, with 21 bases separating them. CDR3 in DNA: TGTGCCAGCAGACTAAGGGCTTACAGGATTAGTCAGCCCCAGCATTTT. Amino acid sequence: CASRLRAYRISQPQHF.

This clone was seen a single time. V usage is TRBV11-2 and J usage is TRBJ2-5; D gene uncertain. The CDR3 contains 14 residues. Per germline, CDR1 SGHAT and CDR2 FQNNGV. Trimming removed 5 bases at V and 0 bases at J, with 10 bases between. CDR3 nucleotides: TGTGCCAGCAGCCCTTTAGAGTACCAAGAGACCCAGTACTTC. Residues: CASSPLEYQETQYF.

The chain couples TRBV7-2 to TRBJ1-4; a weak D match, TRBD1 (5 bases). Trimming left V 0 bases short and J 13 bases short, with 12 bases between. The germline gives CDR1 SGHTA, CDR2 FQGNSA. The CDR3 runs 13 residues. CDR3 residues: CASSLAGRDRLFF. In DNA, the CDR3 is TGTGCCAGCAGCTTAGCGGGACGGGATCGACTGTTTTTT.

J is TRBJ2-1 and V is TRBV6-1; no clear D gene. In germline, CDR1 is MNHNS, CDR2 SASEGT. This CDR3 is built from 11 residues. The V and J ends lost 8 bases and 10 bases respectively, with 12 bases between them. The chain's CDR3 is CASALPSEQFF. DNA of the CDR3: TGTGCCAGCGCCCTACCATCGGAGCAGTTCTTC.

The gene calls are TRBV7-3 and TRBJ2-3; 11 bases agree with TRBD2. The V gene end was trimmed by 1 base and the J gene end by 0 bases; junction bases not matched to a gene: 6. This CDR3 contains 18 residues. Germline V CDR1 and CDR2: SGHTA, FQGTGA. CDR3 in DNA: TGTGCCAGCAGCTTAATGCGTACTAGCGGGAGCAGCACAGATACGCAGTATTTT. Translating it yields CASSLMRTSGSSTDTQYF.

The J gene is TRBJ1-3, the V gene TRBV7-6, with 11 bases aligning to TRBD1. This CDR3 spans 17 amino acids. Germline CDR1 and CDR2: SGHVS and FNYEAQ. With V trimmed by 3 bases and J by 2 bases, 6 bases remained unmatched. The CDR3 DNA reads as TGTGCCAGCAGCTTTTCCGGGACAGGGGGGACTGGAAACACCATATATTTT. Its protein is CASSFSGTGGTGNTIYF.

The V gene is TRBV7-3, the J gene TRBJ2-6; perhaps TRBD2 as D (6 bases). This CDR3 contains 17 residues. The germline V gene encodes CDR1 SGHTA and CDR2 FQGTGA. Trimming shortened V by 7 bases and J by 4 bases, and 20 bases separated the two germline ends. CDR3 in amino acids: CASTPEGQGAGANVLTF. The CDR3, as DNA: TGTGCCAGCACACCGGAGGGCCAAGGTGCCGGGGCCAACGTCCTGACTTTC.

This rearrangement joins TRBV6-1 to TRBJ2-7, with D hard to call. Trimming shortened V by 0 bases and J by 2 bases, and 2 bases separated the two germline ends. There are 12 residues in the CDR3. Germline V gives CDR1 MNHNS, CDR2 SASEGT. CDR3 amino acids: CASSEAPYEQYF. Written as DNA, the CDR3 is TGTGCCAGCAGTGAAGCGCCCTACGAGCAGTACTTC.

The J gene is TRBJ2-3, the V gene TRBV5-1; no clear D. CDR3 length: 16 residues. V lost 0 bases and J 1 base, leaving 12 bases between the germline ends. Germline V gives CDR1 SGHRS, CDR2 YFSETQ. CDR3 nucleotides: TGCGCCAGCAGCTTGGGCGAGGAGTGGGGCACAGATACGCAGTATTTT. This encodes CASSLGEEWGTDTQYF.

The chain has TRBV18 and TRBJ2-1; D uncertain. Germline CDR1 reads KGHSH; CDR2 reads LQKENI. V was shortened by 2 bases and J by 10 bases, with 15 bases between the two germline ends. The CDR3 covers 14 residues. In DNA form, the CDR3 reads TGTGCCAGCTCACCATCGGAGTACTTAACGGAGCAGTTCTTC. It encodes CASSPSEYLTEQFF.

The rearrangement uses TRBV7-2 and TRBJ2-7, with D perhaps matching TRBD2 (6 bases). Germline CDR1 SGHTA, CDR2 FQGNSA. This CDR3 region has 15 residues. Trimming cost V 1 base and J 4 bases, with 14 bases left between them. CDR3 sequence (DNA): TGTGCCAGCAGCTTAGTTTCTGGGGGGATATACGAGCAGTACTTC. This translates into CASSLVSGGIYEQYF.

This chain connects TRBV19 to TRBJ2-4; 9 bases are a match to TRBD1. V was pared by 5 bases and J by 6 bases, with 14 bases of the junction left unmatched. This CDR3 spans 17 amino acids. Germline V CDR1 and CDR2: LNHDA, SQIVND (reference sequence). The CDR3: CASSEGTGLGGGNIQYF. The CDR3 DNA reads TGTGCCAGTAGTGAGGGGACAGGGTTGGGTGGCGGAAACATTCAGTACTTC.

The chain couples TRBV5-1 to TRBJ2-1; perhaps TRBD1 as D (5 bases). CDR1 SGHRS and CDR2 YFSETQ come from the germline V gene. CDR3 length: 16 residues. Trimming left V 1 base short and J 4 bases short, with 15 bases between. Written as DNA, the CDR3 is TGCGCCAGCAGCTTGATCGCCCAGCAGGGATACAATGAGCAGTTCTTC. Translation: CASSLIAQQGYNEQFF. Drawing the rest from reference TRBV5-1 and TRBJ2-1, the complete variable domain is KAGVTQTPRYLIKTRGQQVTLSCSPISGHRSVSWYQQTPGQGLQFLFEYFSETQRNKGNFPGRFSGRQFSNSRSEMNVSTLELGDSALYLCASSLIAQQGYNEQFFGPGTRLTVL.

V and J are TRBV7-2 and TRBJ1-3, with D tentatively TRBD1 (5 bases). Germline assignment: CDR1 SGHTA and CDR2 FQGNSA. This CDR3 has 17 amino acids. V lost 1 base and J lost 4, with 17 bases in between. CDR3 amino acids: CASSLVGGDVSGNTIYF. In nucleotides, the CDR3 is TGTGCCAGCAGCTTAGTCGGGGGGGACGTTTCGGGAAACACCATATATTTT.